These T cell receptor beta chains were read from a single sample in a study of T-cell reconstitution after alpha-beta-depleted transplantation in children. From the PCR reads, TCRdb called clonotypes with MiXCR, one entry per CDR3 protein. The repertoire holds about 500,000 distinct CDR3 sequences, with approximately 29% as singletons. The sequencing here drew on PBMCs from the stem cell graft donor, taken from the stem cell graft. The receptors come from a human donor who donated a stem cell graft to a child with aplastic anemia. CDR3s include the opening cysteine and the closing phenylalanine or tryptophan. A D gene is named only where the DNA matches it firmly. Rows may omit the clone size; those that give it use once, few, many or a size class.

DNA | CDR3 | D | length | V | size | J
TGTGCCAGTAGTCGGCAGGGGCTCTACGAGCAGTACTTC | CASSRQGLYEQYF | - | 13 | TRBV19 | few | TRBJ2-7
TGTGCCAGCAGCACCGGACTAGCGGGACTCGGGGATGAGCAGTTCTTC | CASSTGLAGLGDEQFF | TRBD2 | 16 | TRBV7-9 | - | TRBJ2-1
TGTGCCAGCAGCTTAGTAGCCAGAGGCGGCTACACCTTC | CASSLVARGGYTF | - | 13 | TRBV11-2 | - | TRBJ1-2
TGTGCCAGCAGTTCGCTCAGGGGAAACACCATATATTTT | CASSSLRGNTIYF | - | 13 | TRBV6-6 | - | TRBJ1-3
TGTGCCAGCAGCTGGAGGGTATCCCCCTACAATGAGCAGTTCTTC | CASSWRVSPYNEQFF | - | 15 | TRBV5-6 | - | TRBJ2-1
TGTGCCAGCAGCAGGGCCAGAAACCAAGAGACCCAGTACTTC | CASSRARNQETQYF | - | 14 | TRBV21-1 | - | TRBJ2-5
TGTGCCAGCAGTACCCAACGGGGTTTGCATGGCTACACCTTC | CASSTQRGLHGYTF | - | 14 | TRBV28 | - | TRBJ1-2
TGCGCCAGCAGCCCGGATGGGGGATCCAAAAACATTCAGTACTTC | CASSPDGGSKNIQYF | - | 15 | TRBV5-1 | many | TRBJ2-4
TGTGCCAGCAGTGAAGTAGGGGACAGGGGAGACTATGGCTACACCTTC | CASSEVGDRGDYGYTF | TRBD1 | 16 | TRBV6-1 | - | TRBJ1-2
TGCGCCAGCAGTGCTAGCGGGAGGGCCAATGAGCAGTTCTTC | CASSASGRANEQFF | TRBD2 | 14 | TRBV10-2 | few | TRBJ2-1
TGCGCCAGCAGTGATTCCTCCGGGGCTGGGGCCAACGTCCTGACTTTC | CASSDSSGAGANVLTF | - | 16 | TRBV10-1 | - | TRBJ2-6
TGTGCCAGCAGCCTCGACGGACAGGTCTATGGCTACACCTTC | CASSLDGQVYGYTF | TRBD1 | 14 | TRBV12-3/TRBV12-4 | few | TRBJ1-2
TGCGCCAGCAGCTTGGAGGGACAGGGGGCGAACGAGCAGTACTTC | CASSLEGQGANEQYF | TRBD1 | 15 | TRBV5-1 | few | TRBJ2-7
TGTGCCAGCAGCACAGCCGGGACAGAGAACAATGAGCAGTTCTTC | CASSTAGTENNEQFF | TRBD1 | 15 | TRBV25-1 | - | TRBJ2-1
TGTGCCAGCAGTCACGGGACGAACGGGGCCAACGTCCTGACTTTC | CASSHGTNGANVLTF | - | 15 | TRBV12-3/TRBV12-4 | - | TRBJ2-6
TGTGCCAGCAGCTTATCCGGGACAGGGGACCAAGAGACCCAGTACTTC | CASSLSGTGDQETQYF | TRBD1 | 16 | TRBV14 | - | TRBJ2-5
TGTGCCAGCAGCTTGAACAGGGGAGTGAAAAACTATGGCTACACCTTC | CASSLNRGVKNYGYTF | TRBD1 | 16 | TRBV5-4 | - | TRBJ1-2
TGTGCCAGCAGTTATGGGGCGCCGTTCGAGACCCAGTACTTC | CASSYGAPFETQYF | - | 14 | TRBV6-2/TRBV6-3 | - | TRBJ2-5
TGTGCCAGCAGTCGCCAAGGGACGGTTGTCACAGATACGCAGTATTTT | CASSRQGTVVTDTQYF | - | 16 | TRBV7-9 | - | TRBJ2-3
TGTGCCAGTAGTATCCAGGGAAGAACCGGGGAGCTGTTTTTT | CASSIQGRTGELFF | - | 14 | TRBV19 | few | TRBJ2-2
TGCAGTGCAGCCAGGGTCGGATACAATGAGCAGTTCTTC | CSAARVGYNEQFF | - | 13 | TRBV20-1 | - | TRBJ2-1
TGCAGTGCTAGAGAGGGCCAGGGACACTATGGCTACACCTTC | CSAREGQGHYGYTF | - | 14 | TRBV20-1 | once | TRBJ1-2
TGTGCCAGCAGCCAAGATACTAGCGGCCTAGAGCAGTTCTTC | CASSQDTSGLEQFF | TRBD2 | 14 | TRBV3-1 | - | TRBJ2-1
TGCAGTGCTAGAGATCGACGGGCTATACAGGGAAATACCGGGACACCATACTTCACAGATACGCAGTATTTT | CSARDRRAIQGNTGTPYFTDTQYF | - | 24 | TRBV20-1 | once | TRBJ2-3
TGTGCCAGCAGCCCGGTAGTGGCGGGCATTTACAATGAGCAGTTCTTC | CASSPVVAGIYNEQFF | - | 16 | TRBV7-6 | - | TRBJ2-1
TGTGCCAGCAGCCGTGGAGCGGGAGAGTACAATGAGCAGTTCTTC | CASSRGAGEYNEQFF | TRBD2 | 15 | TRBV4-2 | few | TRBJ2-1